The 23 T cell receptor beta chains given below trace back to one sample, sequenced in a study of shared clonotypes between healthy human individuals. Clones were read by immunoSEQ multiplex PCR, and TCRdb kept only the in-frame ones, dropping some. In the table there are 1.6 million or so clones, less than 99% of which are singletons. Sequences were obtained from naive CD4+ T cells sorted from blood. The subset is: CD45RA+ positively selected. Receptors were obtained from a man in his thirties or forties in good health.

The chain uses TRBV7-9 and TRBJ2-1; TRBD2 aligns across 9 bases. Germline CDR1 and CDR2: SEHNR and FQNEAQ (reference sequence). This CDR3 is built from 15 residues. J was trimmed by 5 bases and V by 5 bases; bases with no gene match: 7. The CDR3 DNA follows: TGTGCCAGCAGCAACGGACTAGCGTACAACAATGAGCAGTTCTTC. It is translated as CASSNGLAYNNEQFF.

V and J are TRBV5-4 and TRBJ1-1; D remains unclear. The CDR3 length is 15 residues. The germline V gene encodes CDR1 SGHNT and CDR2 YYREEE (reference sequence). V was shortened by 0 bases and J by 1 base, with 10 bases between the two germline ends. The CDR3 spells CASSLARVGNTEAFF. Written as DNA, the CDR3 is TGTGCCAGCAGCTTGGCACGGGTCGGGAACACTGAAGCTTTCTTT.

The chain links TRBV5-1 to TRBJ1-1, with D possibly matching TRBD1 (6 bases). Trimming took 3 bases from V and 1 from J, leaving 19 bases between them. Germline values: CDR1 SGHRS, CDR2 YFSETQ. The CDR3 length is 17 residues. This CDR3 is CASSSLGGGEGNTEAFF. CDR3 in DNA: TGCGCCAGCAGCTCCTTGGGGGGCGGGGAAGGGAACACTGAAGCTTTCTTT.

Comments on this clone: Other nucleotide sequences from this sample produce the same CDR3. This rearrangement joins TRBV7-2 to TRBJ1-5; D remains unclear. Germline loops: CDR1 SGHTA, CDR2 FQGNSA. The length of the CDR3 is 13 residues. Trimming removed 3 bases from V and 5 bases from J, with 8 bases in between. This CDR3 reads CASSFDRDQPQHF. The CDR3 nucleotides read TGTGCCAGCAGCTTTGACCGAGATCAGCCCCAGCATTTT.

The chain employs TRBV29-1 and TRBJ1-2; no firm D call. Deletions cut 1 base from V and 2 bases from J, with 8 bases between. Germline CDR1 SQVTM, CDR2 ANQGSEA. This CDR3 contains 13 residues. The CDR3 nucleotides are TGCAGCGTTGAAGGCGCCCAGAACTATGGCTACACCTTC. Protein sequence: CSVEGAQNYGYTF.

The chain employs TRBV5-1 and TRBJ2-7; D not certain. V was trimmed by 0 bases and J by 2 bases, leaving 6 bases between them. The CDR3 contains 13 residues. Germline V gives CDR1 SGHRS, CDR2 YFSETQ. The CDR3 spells CASSLATAYEQYF. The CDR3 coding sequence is TGCGCCAGCAGCTTGGCTACGGCCTACGAGCAGTACTTC.

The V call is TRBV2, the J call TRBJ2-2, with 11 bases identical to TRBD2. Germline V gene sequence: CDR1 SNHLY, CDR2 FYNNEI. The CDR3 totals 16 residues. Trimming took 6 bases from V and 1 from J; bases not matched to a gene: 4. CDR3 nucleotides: TGTGCCAGCAGCCGACTAGCGGGAAGGAACACCGGGGAGCTGTTTTTT. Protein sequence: CASSRLAGRNTGELFF. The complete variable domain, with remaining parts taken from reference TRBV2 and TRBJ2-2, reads EPEVTQTPSHQVTQMGQEVILRCVPISNHLYFYWYRQILGQKVEFLVSFYNNEISEKSEIFDDQFSVERPDGSNFTLKIRSTKLEDSAMYFCASSRLAGRNTGELFFGEGSRLTVL.

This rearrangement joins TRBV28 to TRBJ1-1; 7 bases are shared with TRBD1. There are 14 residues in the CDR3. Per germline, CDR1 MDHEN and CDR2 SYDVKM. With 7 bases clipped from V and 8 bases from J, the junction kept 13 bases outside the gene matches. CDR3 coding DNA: TGTGCCAGCATCATAGTCCCGTACAGGGGCGAAGCTTTCTTT. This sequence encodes CASIIVPYRGEAFF.

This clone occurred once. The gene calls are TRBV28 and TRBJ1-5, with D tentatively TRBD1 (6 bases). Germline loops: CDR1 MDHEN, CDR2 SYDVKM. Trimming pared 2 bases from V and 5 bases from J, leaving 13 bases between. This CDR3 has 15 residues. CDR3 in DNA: TGTGCCAGCAGTTTACCCACAGGGCTACATCAGCCCCAGCATTTT. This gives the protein CASSLPTGLHQPQHF.

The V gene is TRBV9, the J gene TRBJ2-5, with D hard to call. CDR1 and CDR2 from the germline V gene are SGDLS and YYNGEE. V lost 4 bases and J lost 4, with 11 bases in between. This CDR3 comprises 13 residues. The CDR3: CASSTVLRETQYF. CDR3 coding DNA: TGTGCCAGCAGCACGGTCCTGAGAGAGACCCAGTACTTC.

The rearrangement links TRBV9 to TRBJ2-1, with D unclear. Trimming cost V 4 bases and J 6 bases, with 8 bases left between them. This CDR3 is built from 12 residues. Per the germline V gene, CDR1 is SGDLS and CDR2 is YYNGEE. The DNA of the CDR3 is TGTGCCAGCAGCTCCCGTCCCAATGAGCAGTTCTTC. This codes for CASSSRPNEQFF.

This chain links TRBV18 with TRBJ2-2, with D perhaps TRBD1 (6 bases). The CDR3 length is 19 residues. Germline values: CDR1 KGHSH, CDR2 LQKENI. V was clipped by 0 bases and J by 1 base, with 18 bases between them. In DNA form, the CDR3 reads TGTGCCAGCTCACCACCGAGGGGGACCCCCCCGGTGAACACCGGGGAGCTGTTTTTT. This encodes CASSPPRGTPPVNTGELFF. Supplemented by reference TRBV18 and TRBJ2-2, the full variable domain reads NAGVMQNPRHLVRRRGQEARLRCSPMKGHSHVYWYRQLPEEGLKFMVYLQKENIIDESGMPKERFSAEFPKEGPSILRIQQVVRGDSAAYFCASSPPRGTPPVNTGELFFGEGSRLTVL.

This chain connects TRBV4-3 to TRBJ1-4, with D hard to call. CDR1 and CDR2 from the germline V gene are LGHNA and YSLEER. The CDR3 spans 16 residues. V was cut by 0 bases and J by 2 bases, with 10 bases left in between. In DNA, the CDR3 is TGCGCCAGCAGCCAAGATCGGGTAGGGACTAATGAAAAACTGTTTTTT. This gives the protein CASSQDRVGTNEKLFF.

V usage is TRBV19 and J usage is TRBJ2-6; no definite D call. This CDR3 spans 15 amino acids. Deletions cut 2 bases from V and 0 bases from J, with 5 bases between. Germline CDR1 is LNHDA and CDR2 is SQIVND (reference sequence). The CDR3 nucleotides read TGTGCCAGTAGTATAATGAACTCTGGGGCCAACGTCCTGACTTTC. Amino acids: CASSIMNSGANVLTF.

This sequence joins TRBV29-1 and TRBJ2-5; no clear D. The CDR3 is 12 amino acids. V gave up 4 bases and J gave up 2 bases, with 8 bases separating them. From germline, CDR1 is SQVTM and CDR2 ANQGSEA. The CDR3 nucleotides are TGCAGCGTTGTACAGATACAAGAGACCCAGTACTTC. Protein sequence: CSVVQIQETQYF.

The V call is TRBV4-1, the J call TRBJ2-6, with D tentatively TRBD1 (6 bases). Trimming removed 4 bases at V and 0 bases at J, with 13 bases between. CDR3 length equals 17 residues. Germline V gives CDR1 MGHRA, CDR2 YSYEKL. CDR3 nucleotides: TGCGCCAGCAGCCTCAGGGGTCCCACCTCTGGGGCCAACGTCCTGACTTTC. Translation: CASSLRGPTSGANVLTF.

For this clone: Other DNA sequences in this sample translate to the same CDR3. CDR3 sequence reads: CASSSQGNTEAFF. DNA of the CDR3: TGTGCCAGCAGCTCACAGGGGAACACTGAAGCTTTCTTT. The chain links TRBV6-1 to TRBJ1-1; tentatively, D is TRBD1 (6 bases). Deletions cut 6 bases from V and 1 base from J, with 9 bases between. CDR1 MNHNS and CDR2 SASEGT come from the germline V gene. The CDR3 spans 13 residues.

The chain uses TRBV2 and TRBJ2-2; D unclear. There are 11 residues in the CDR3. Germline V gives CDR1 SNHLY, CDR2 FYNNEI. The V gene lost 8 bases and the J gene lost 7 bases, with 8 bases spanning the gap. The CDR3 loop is CASWWVGELFF. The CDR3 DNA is TGTGCCAGCTGGTGGGTCGGGGAGCTGTTTTTT.

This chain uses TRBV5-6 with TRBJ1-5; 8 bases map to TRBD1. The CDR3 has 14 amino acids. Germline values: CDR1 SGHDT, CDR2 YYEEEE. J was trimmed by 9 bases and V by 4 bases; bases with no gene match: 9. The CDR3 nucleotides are TGTGCCAGCAGCCCGGGGGGCAGGGGGCGGCCCCAGCATTTT. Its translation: CASSPGGRGRPQHF.

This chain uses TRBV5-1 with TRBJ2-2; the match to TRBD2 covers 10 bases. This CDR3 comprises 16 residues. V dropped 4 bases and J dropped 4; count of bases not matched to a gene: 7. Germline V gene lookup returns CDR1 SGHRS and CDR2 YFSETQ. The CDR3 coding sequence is TGCGCCAGCAGCATCCTAGCGGGAGTGGTCACCGGGGAGCTGTTTTTT. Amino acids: CASSILAGVVTGELFF.

The CDR3 spells CASRPGTVVQPQHF. The CDR3 coding sequence is TGTGCCAGCAGGCCAGGGACCGTAGTTCAGCCCCAGCATTTT. The V call is TRBV28, the J call TRBJ1-5, with D possibly TRBD1 on 5 matching bases. Trimming removed 6 bases from V and 6 bases from J, with 15 bases in between. This CDR3 is built from 14 residues. Germline V gene lookup returns CDR1 MDHEN and CDR2 SYDVKM.

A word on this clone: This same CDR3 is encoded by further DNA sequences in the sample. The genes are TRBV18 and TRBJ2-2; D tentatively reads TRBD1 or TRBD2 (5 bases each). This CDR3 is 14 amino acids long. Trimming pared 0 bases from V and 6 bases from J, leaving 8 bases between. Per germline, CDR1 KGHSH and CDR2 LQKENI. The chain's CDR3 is CASSPPGVAGELFF. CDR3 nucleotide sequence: TGTGCCAGCTCACCACCGGGGGTTGCCGGGGAGCTGTTTTTT.

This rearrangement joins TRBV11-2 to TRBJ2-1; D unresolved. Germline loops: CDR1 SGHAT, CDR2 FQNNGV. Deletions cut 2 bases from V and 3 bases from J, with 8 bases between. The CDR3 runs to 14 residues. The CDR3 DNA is TGTGCCAGCAGCTTATGGACCGACTACAATGAGCAGTTCTTC. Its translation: CASSLWTDYNEQFF.